The 32 T cell receptor beta chains reported below all come from one sample, sequenced in a study of identical twins. Each CDR3 protein gets one entry after TCRdb re-called the 5' RACE reads with MiXCR. The table lists under 500,000 distinct CDR3 sequences, around 15% of them singletons, with approximately 1% in the top ten. The same sample was also studied in work on yellow fever vaccine responses in identical twins.

Sequences were obtained from CD4+ T cells sorted from blood. The receptor set was obtained from a woman aged 18-30 years in good health.

The genes are TRBV5-5 and TRBJ2-1, with 13 nucleotides matching TRBD2. This CDR3 is 15 amino acids long. In germline, CDR1 is SGHKS, CDR2 YYEKEE (reference sequence). Trimming took 5 bases from V and 10 from J; bases not matched to a gene: 9. The CDR3 bases are TGTGCCAGCAGGGATACTAGCGGGGGGGCCTTGGAGCAGTTCTTC. The encoded protein is CASRDTSGGALEQFF.

This clonotype showed up just a few times. The chain uses TRBV6-1 and TRBJ2-7, with 8 bases identical to TRBD2. The CDR3 extends over 14 amino acids. V lost 6 bases, J lost 3 bases, and 7 bases stayed unmatched. Germline assignment: CDR1 MNHNS and CDR2 SASEGT. In nucleotides, the CDR3 is TGTGCCAGCAGCCTTAGCGGGAAGGACTACGAGCAGTACTTC. Its protein product is CASSLSGKDYEQYF.

This clonotype has a handful of counts. V usage is TRBV11-1 and J usage is TRBJ2-2, with D perhaps given as TRBD1 or TRBD2 (5 bases each). The CDR3 totals 14 residues. Trimming pared 3 bases from V and 4 bases from J, leaving 9 bases between. Germline CDR1 reads SGHAT; CDR2 reads FQDESV (reference sequence). The DNA for the CDR3 is TGTGCCAGCAGCTTGAGGGGATTCACCGGGGAGCTGTTTTTT. Residues: CASSLRGFTGELFF.

This clonotype has only a few counts. V is TRBV27 and J is TRBJ1-2, with D uncertain. The germline CDR1 and CDR2 sequences are MNHEY and SMNVEV (reference sequence). V lost 8 bases and J 2 bases, leaving 12 bases between the germline ends. The CDR3 spans 13 residues. Written as DNA, the CDR3 is TGTGCCAGCGGGCCGGGGATAAACTATGGCTACACCTTC. It encodes CASGPGINYGYTF.

This clonotype showed up just a few times. V and J are TRBV6-2 or TRBV6-3 and TRBJ2-3; 9 bases match TRBD2. Germline V lookup: CDR1 MNHEY, CDR2 SVGEGT. After removal of 3 bases from V and 2 bases from J, the junction contained 6 bases not matched to a gene. The CDR3 covers 16 residues. For the CDR3, the DNA is TGTGCCAGCAGTTATCCTGGCGGGGGGGCCACAGATACGCAGTATTTT. As protein: CASSYPGGGATDTQYF.

This clonotype has more than one count but fewer than ten. This chain links TRBV27 with TRBJ2-7, with 11 bases matching TRBD1. The CDR3 has 16 residues. Germline CDR1 reads MNHEY; CDR2 reads SMNVEV (reference sequence). The junction had 18 bases not matched to a gene; V was cut back by 5 bases and J by 12 bases. The CDR3 DNA is TGTGCCAGCAGTCCCACCCGGGACAGGGGGGCGGGTCGGTGGTACTTC. It specifies CASSPTRDRGAGRWYF.

This clonotype was seen many times. V gene TRBV11-2 combines with J gene TRBJ2-7; D possibly corresponds to TRBD2 (6 bases). The germline CDR1 and CDR2 sequences are SGHAT and FQNNGV. CDR3 size: 14 residues. The V end was cut by 0 bases, the J end by 7 bases, with 13 bases between. As DNA, the CDR3 is TGTGCCAGCAGCTTAGATTCGGGAGTCAGAGAGCAGTACTTC. As protein: CASSLDSGVREQYF.

The sample holds many counts of this clonotype. The chain employs TRBV5-1 and TRBJ2-1; 14 nucleotides match TRBD2. Per germline, CDR1 SGHRS and CDR2 YFSETQ. The length of the CDR3 is 15 residues. J gave up 8 bases and V 4 bases, and 5 bases lay outside the gene matches. CDR3: CASSPGLAGVYEQFF. CDR3 nucleotide sequence: TGCGCCAGCAGCCCGGGACTAGCGGGAGTATATGAGCAGTTCTTC.

This clonotype was counted between two and nine times. The chain couples TRBV5-1 to TRBJ2-3, with no clear D. Trimming took 1 base from V and 1 from J, leaving 10 bases between them. The CDR3 covers 15 residues. Per the germline V gene, CDR1 is SGHRS and CDR2 is YFSETQ. The CDR3 coding sequence is TGCGCCAGCAGCTTGACCTTCCCGGGCACAGATACGCAGTATTTT. Its translation: CASSLTFPGTDTQYF. The full variable domain, with the rest looked up from reference TRBV5-1 and TRBJ2-3, is KAGVTQTPRYLIKTRGQQVTLSCSPISGHRSVSWYQQTPGQGLQFLFEYFSETQRNKGNFPGRFSGRQFSNSRSEMNVSTLELGDSALYLCASSLTFPGTDTQYFGPGTRLTVL.

This clonotype came up a few times. This chain links TRBV7-9 with TRBJ2-1; D gene unclear. The CDR3 consists of 16 residues. The germline CDR1 and CDR2 sequences are SEHNR and FQNEAQ (reference sequence). Trimming took 5 bases from V and 0 from J, leaving 14 bases between them. CDR3 DNA: TGTGCCAGCAGCCCCCTGGGTAGGGCCTCCTACAATGAGCAGTTCTTC. Protein sequence: CASSPLGRASYNEQFF.

This clonotype was counted many times. The rearrangement links TRBV12-3 or TRBV12-4 to TRBJ2-3, with D perhaps matching TRBD1 (5 bases). This CDR3 is 14 amino acids long. Trimming shortened V by 6 bases and J by 1 base, and 11 bases separated the two germline ends. The CDR3 DNA sequence: TGTGCCAGCAGACGCAGGGTACGCACAGATACGCAGTATTTT. It yields the protein CASRRRVRTDTQYF.

The chain is built from TRBV28 and TRBJ2-1; 7 bases are a match to TRBD1. The CDR3 has 15 amino acids. V lost 4 bases to trimming and J lost 0 bases; unmatched junction nucleotides: 3. Germline values: CDR1 MDHEN, CDR2 SYDVKM. CDR3 amino acids: CASSSGGPSYNEQFF. DNA for the CDR3: TGTGCCAGCAGTTCAGGGGGTCCCTCCTACAATGAGCAGTTCTTC. Using reference TRBV28 and TRBJ2-1 for the parts outside the CDR3, the full variable domain is DVKVTQSSRYLVKRTGEKVFLECVQDMDHENMFWYRQDPGLGLRLIYFSYDVKMKEKGDIPEGYSVSREKKERFSLILESASTNQTSMYLCASSSGGPSYNEQFFGPGTRLTVL.

The rearrangement uses TRBV28 and TRBJ2-1; TRBD1 agrees at 8 bases. With V trimmed by 7 bases and J by 8 bases, 7 bases remained unmatched. This CDR3 has 13 residues. The germline gives CDR1 MDHEN, CDR2 SYDVKM. CDR3 sequence (DNA): TGTGCCAGCATTCCGGGACAGGTCCATGAGCAGTTCTTC. Protein product: CASIPGQVHEQFF.

The chain has TRBV6-1 and TRBJ1-1; a possible D gene is TRBD1 (5 bases). Germline values: CDR1 MNHNS, CDR2 SASEGT. Trimming removed 6 bases at V and 4 bases at J, with 15 bases between. CDR3 size: 14 residues. CDR3 sequence: CASRRKGLSTEAFF. Written as DNA, the CDR3 is TGTGCCAGCAGACGGAAGGGGCTCTCCACTGAAGCTTTCTTT.

This chain joins TRBV7-9 and TRBJ1-1; a weak D match, TRBD1 (5 bases). Germline CDR1 and CDR2: SEHNR and FQNEAQ (reference sequence). The CDR3 spans 15 residues. Trimming removed 5 bases from V and 0 bases from J, with 13 bases in between. The CDR3, as DNA: TGTGCCAGCAGCCCTTGGGGGACCCTGAACACTGAAGCTTTCTTT. It encodes CASSPWGTLNTEAFF.

This sequence joins TRBV5-1 and TRBJ2-3; D may be TRBD1 or TRBD2 (6 bases each). V was clipped by 4 bases and J by 3 bases, with 18 bases between them. Germline V gene lookup returns CDR1 SGHRS and CDR2 YFSETQ. CDR3 length: 16 residues. In DNA, the CDR3 is TGCGCCAGCAGCCCGGAGCTCCGGGGGCGGACAGATACGCAGTATTTT. This sequence encodes CASSPELRGRTDTQYF.

This clonotype was picked up a small number of times. V is TRBV27 and J is TRBJ1-1; TRBD1 might be the D (6 bases). Germline V CDR1 and CDR2: MNHEY, SMNVEV (reference sequence). There are 18 residues in the CDR3. Trimming left V 1 base short and J 1 base short, with 19 bases between. The CDR3 DNA reads TGTGCCAGCAGTTTATGGCCCCCTGACAGGTTGAAGAACACTGAAGCTTTCTTT. Amino acid sequence: CASSLWPPDRLKNTEAFF.

This clonotype has at least ten counts. The chain joins TRBV29-1 to TRBJ2-7, with TRBD1 matching over 7 bases. Trimming removed 4 bases from V and 6 bases from J; junction bases left unmatched: 3. The CDR3 covers 11 residues. From germline, CDR1 is SQVTM and CDR2 ANQGSEA. The CDR3 protein is CSVVRQGEQYF. The CDR3 DNA sequence: TGCAGCGTTGTAAGACAGGGCGAGCAGTACTTC.

This clonotype occurred a few times. The chain combines TRBV11-1 with TRBJ1-1; 7 bases fit TRBD1. Germline V gives CDR1 SGHAT, CDR2 FQDESV (reference sequence). The junction had 7 bases not matched to a gene; V was cut back by 5 bases and J by 7 bases. The CDR3 is 13 residues long. CDR3 sequence reads: CASSRGQAYEAFF. As DNA, the CDR3 is TGTGCCAGCAGCCGTGGACAGGCTTATGAAGCTTTCTTT.

There are a few counts of this clonotype. This chain joins TRBV5-1 and TRBJ2-1, with 9 bases aligning to TRBD2. Per germline, CDR1 SGHRS and CDR2 YFSETQ. The V gene end was trimmed by 4 bases and the J gene end by 4 bases; junction bases not matched to a gene: 6. There are 15 residues in the CDR3. CDR3 in amino acids: CASSISGGEYNEQFF. For the CDR3, the DNA is TGCGCCAGCAGCATTAGCGGGGGCGAATACAATGAGCAGTTCTTC. Looking up the rest from reference TRBV5-1 and TRBJ2-1 gives the full variable domain: KAGVTQTPRYLIKTRGQQVTLSCSPISGHRSVSWYQQTPGQGLQFLFEYFSETQRNKGNFPGRFSGRQFSNSRSEMNVSTLELGDSALYLCASSISGGEYNEQFFGPGTRLTVL.

This clonotype was seen ten or more times. This sequence joins TRBV10-3 and TRBJ2-1; 12 bases align to TRBD2. Trimming cost V 0 bases and J 4 bases; bases outside gene matches: 13. The CDR3 sequence is 20 residues long. The germline CDR1 and CDR2 sequences are ENHRY and SYGVKD. CDR3 region: CAISESKSGLAGIRYNEQFF. The CDR3 DNA sequence: TGTGCCATCAGTGAGTCGAAAAGTGGACTAGCGGGGATCCGATACAATGAGCAGTTCTTC.

The chain couples TRBV15 to TRBJ2-5; 7 bases match TRBD2. The length of the CDR3 is 14 residues. The germline CDR1 and CDR2 sequences are LNHNV and YYDKDF (reference sequence). V gave up 2 bases and J gave up 4 bases; unmatched junction bases: 4. The CDR3 DNA is TGTGCCACCAGCAGACCGGGGGGAGGAGAGACCCAGTACTTC. Its translation: CATSRPGGGETQYF.

This clonotype was detected ten times or more. The gene calls are TRBV6-1 and TRBJ1-4; D remains ambiguous. The CDR3 loop spans 15 amino acids. V dropped 7 bases and J dropped 1 base, with 13 bases sitting between them. Germline assignment: CDR1 MNHNS and CDR2 SASEGT. CDR3 in amino acids: CASTKEPRTNEKLFF. CDR3 nucleotide sequence: TGTGCCAGCACCAAAGAGCCGAGAACTAATGAAAAACTGTTTTTT.

The genes are TRBV24-1 and TRBJ2-1; 7 bases line up with TRBD2. Germline CDR1 KGHDR, CDR2 SFDVKD. The V segment lost 6 bases and the J segment 7 bases; nucleotides outside the gene matches: 5. CDR3 length: 13 residues. The CDR3 DNA follows: TGTGCCACCAGTCATCCGGGGGGTAATGAGCAGTTCTTC. Amino acids: CATSHPGGNEQFF.

Only a few counts were recorded for this clonotype. The V call is TRBV24-1, the J call TRBJ2-1; 11 bases are shared with TRBD2. V dropped 3 bases and J dropped 8; count of bases not matched to a gene: 8. Germline values: CDR1 KGHDR, CDR2 SFDVKD. The CDR3 runs to 16 residues. The CDR3, as DNA: TGTGCCACCAGTGATCCTACTAGCGGGAGTTACGATGAGCAGTTCTTC. It yields the protein CATSDPTSGSYDEQFF.

This clonotype was seen a handful of times. CDR3 sequence: CASSLVGRIEETQYF. For the CDR3, the DNA is TGTGCCAGCAGCTTAGTCGGCCGGATTGAAGAGACCCAGTACTTC. The genes are TRBV7-2 and TRBJ2-5, with D uncertain. The V end lost 1 base, the J end lost 3 bases, and 12 bases lay between the germline ends. CDR1 and CDR2 (germline): SGHTA, FQGNSA. The CDR3 covers 15 residues.

This chain joins TRBV28 and TRBJ2-3; the match to TRBD2 covers 11 bases. The CDR3 loop spans 18 amino acids. The germline gives CDR1 MDHEN, CDR2 SYDVKM. V lost 6 bases, J lost 3 bases, and 14 bases stayed unmatched. The DNA for the CDR3 is TGTGCCAGCAGCCGGGGACTAGCGGACACCTTCTATACAGATACGCAGTATTTT. It yields the protein CASSRGLADTFYTDTQYF.

This clonotype was seen a handful of times. V is TRBV5-1 and J is TRBJ2-1, with 14 positions matching TRBD2. V gave up 5 bases and J gave up 0 bases; unmatched junction bases: 13. Germline CDR1 SGHRS, CDR2 YFSETQ. This CDR3 has 20 residues. The DNA of the CDR3 is TGCGCCAGCAGAAGTCCCGGGACTAGCGGGGGCCAGGGCTCCTACAATGAGCAGTTCTTC. This encodes CASRSPGTSGGQGSYNEQFF. The whole variable domain, remainder taken from reference TRBV5-1 and TRBJ2-1, is KAGVTQTPRYLIKTRGQQVTLSCSPISGHRSVSWYQQTPGQGLQFLFEYFSETQRNKGNFPGRFSGRQFSNSRSEMNVSTLELGDSALYLCASRSPGTSGGQGSYNEQFFGPGTRLTVL.

The J gene is TRBJ2-4, the V gene TRBV6-2 or TRBV6-3, with D perhaps TRBD1 (6 bases). This CDR3 is built from 18 residues. Per the germline V gene, CDR1 is MNHEY and CDR2 is SVGEGT. The V gene lost 2 bases and the J gene lost 8 bases, with 25 bases spanning the gap. Written as DNA, the CDR3 is TGTGCCAGCAGTTACGATCAGGGGCGGTCTTTCGGCACGGACATTCAGTACTTC. It is translated as CASSYDQGRSFGTDIQYF.

This clonotype was seen more than once but under ten times. The genes are TRBV28 and TRBJ2-7; tentatively, D is TRBD2 (6 bases). This CDR3 region has 14 residues. Germline CDR1 is MDHEN and CDR2 is SYDVKM. The V end lost 4 bases, the J end lost 2 bases, and 12 bases lay between the germline ends. This chain's CDR3 is CASSSPSEPYEQYF. The CDR3, as DNA: TGTGCCAGCAGTTCCCCTAGCGAACCCTACGAGCAGTACTTC.

This clonotype was detected a few times. The chain is built from TRBV27 and TRBJ2-1; TRBD1 agrees at 10 bases. The CDR3 sequence is 14 residues long. After removal of 3 bases from V and 9 bases from J, the junction contained 5 bases not matched to a gene. Germline V gives CDR1 MNHEY, CDR2 SMNVEV (reference sequence). CDR3 protein: CASSFRDRGFEQFF. CDR3 in DNA: TGTGCCAGCAGTTTCCGGGACAGGGGTTTTGAGCAGTTCTTC.

The chain employs TRBV5-1 and TRBJ2-3; the match to TRBD2 covers 14 bases. The CDR3 covers 19 residues. Losses at the gene ends were 0 bases for V and 1 base for J; bases not matched to a gene: 7. Germline V lookup: CDR1 SGHRS, CDR2 YFSETQ. CDR3 loop: CASSLAGLAGGRRTDTQYF. In nucleotides, the CDR3 is TGCGCCAGCAGCTTGGCTGGACTAGCGGGAGGCCGACGCACAGATACGCAGTATTTT.